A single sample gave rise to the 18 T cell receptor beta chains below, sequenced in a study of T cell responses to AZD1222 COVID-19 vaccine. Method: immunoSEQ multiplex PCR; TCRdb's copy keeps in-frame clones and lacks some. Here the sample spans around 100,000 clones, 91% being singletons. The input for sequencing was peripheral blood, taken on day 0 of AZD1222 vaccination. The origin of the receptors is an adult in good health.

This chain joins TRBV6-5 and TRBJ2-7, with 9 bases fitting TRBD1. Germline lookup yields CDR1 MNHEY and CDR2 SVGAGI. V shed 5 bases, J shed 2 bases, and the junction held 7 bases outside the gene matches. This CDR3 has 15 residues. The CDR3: CASSPRTGEAYEQYF. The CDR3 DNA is TGTGCCAGCAGTCCTAGGACAGGGGAGGCCTACGAGCAGTACTTC.

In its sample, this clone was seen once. This CDR3 is CASSVAIRTGSGELFF. Here the CDR3 DNA reads TGTGCCAGCAGCGTAGCAATCCGAACGGGCTCCGGGGAGCTGTTTTTT. The chain couples TRBV9 to TRBJ2-2; D unresolved. CDR3 length equals 16 residues. V lost 0 bases and J lost 6, with 15 bases in between. Germline V gene data show CDR1 as SGDLS and CDR2 as YYNGEE.

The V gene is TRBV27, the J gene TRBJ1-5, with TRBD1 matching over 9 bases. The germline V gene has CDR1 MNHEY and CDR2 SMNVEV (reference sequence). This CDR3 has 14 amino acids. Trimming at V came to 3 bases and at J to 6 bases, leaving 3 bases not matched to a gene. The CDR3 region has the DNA TGTGCCAGCAGTTTGGACAGGGGAGGTCAGCCCCAGCATTTT. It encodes CASSLDRGGQPQHF.

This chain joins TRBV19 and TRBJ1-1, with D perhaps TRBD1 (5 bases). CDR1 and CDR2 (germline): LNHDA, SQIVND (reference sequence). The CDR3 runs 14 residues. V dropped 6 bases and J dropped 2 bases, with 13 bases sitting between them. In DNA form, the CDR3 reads TGTGCCAGTAGATCATACGGGGGTAACACTGAAGCTTTCTTT. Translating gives CASRSYGGNTEAFF.

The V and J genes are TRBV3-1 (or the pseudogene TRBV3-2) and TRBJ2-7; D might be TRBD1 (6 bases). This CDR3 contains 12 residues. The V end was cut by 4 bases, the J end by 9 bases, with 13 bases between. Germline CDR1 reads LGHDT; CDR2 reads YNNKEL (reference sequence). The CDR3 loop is CASSPYKGVQYF. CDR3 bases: TGTGCCAGCAGCCCCTATAAGGGGGTGCAGTACTTC.

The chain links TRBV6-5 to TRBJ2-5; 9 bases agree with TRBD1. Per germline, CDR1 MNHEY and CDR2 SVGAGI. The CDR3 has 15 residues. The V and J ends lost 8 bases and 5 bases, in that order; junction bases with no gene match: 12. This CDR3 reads CASSPGTGMKETQYF. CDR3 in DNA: TGTGCCAGCTCCCCAGGGACAGGGATGAAGGAGACCCAGTACTTC.

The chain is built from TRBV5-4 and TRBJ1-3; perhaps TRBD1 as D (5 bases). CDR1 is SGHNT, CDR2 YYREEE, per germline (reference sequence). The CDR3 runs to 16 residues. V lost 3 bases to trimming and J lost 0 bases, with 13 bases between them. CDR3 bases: TGTGCCAGCAGCTCCGGTGTGGGGACCTCTGGAAACACCATATATTTT. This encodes CASSSGVGTSGNTIYF.

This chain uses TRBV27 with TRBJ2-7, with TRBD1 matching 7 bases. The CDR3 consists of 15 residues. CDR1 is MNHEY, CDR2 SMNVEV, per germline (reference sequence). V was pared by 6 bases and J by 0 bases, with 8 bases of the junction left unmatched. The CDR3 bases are TGTGCCAGCAGCTACCAGGGACAGCCCTCCTACGAGCAGTACTTC. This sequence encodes CASSYQGQPSYEQYF.

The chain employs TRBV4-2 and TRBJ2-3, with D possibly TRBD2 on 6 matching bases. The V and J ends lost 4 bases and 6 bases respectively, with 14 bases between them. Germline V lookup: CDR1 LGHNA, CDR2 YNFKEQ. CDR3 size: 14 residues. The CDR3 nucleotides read TGTGCCAGCAGCCGAGAGCTAGCGTCCGATACGCAGTATTTT. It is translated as CASSRELASDTQYF.

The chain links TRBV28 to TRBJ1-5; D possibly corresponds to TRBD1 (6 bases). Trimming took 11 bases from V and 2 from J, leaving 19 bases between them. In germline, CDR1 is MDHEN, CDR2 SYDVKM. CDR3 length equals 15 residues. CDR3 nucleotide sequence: TGTGCCTCTGCCATGGGGGCGCGGGGCAATCAGCCCCAGCATTTT. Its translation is CASAMGARGNQPQHF.

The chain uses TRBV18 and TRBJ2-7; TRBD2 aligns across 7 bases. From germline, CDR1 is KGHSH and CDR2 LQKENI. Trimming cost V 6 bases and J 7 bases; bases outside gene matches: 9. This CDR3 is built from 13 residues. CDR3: CASSTGREREQYF. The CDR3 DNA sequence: TGTGCCAGCTCCACCGGGCGGGAGAGGGAGCAGTACTTC.

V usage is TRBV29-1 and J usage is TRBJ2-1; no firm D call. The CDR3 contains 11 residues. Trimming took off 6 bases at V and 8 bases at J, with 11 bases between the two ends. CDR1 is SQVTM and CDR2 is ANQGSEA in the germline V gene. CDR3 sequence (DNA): TGCAGCGTACAGAGAGGCGATGAGCAGTTCTTC. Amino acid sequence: CSVQRGDEQFF.

The CDR3 is CACLARDRAVGNTGELFF. The CDR3 DNA follows: TGTGCCTGTTTAGCCCGGGACAGGGCTGTAGGAAACACCGGGGAGCTGTTTTTT. J is TRBJ2-2 and V is TRBV30, with 9 bases aligning to TRBD1. J was trimmed by 2 bases and V by 6 bases; bases with no gene match: 16. CDR3 size: 18 residues. The germline V gene encodes CDR1 GTSNPN and CDR2 SVGIG (reference sequence).

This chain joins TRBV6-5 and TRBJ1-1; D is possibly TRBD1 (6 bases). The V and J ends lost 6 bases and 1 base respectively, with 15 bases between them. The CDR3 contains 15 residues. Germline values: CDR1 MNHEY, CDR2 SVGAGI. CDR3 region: CASRKGVWGNTEAFF. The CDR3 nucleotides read TGTGCCAGCAGAAAGGGGGTTTGGGGGAACACTGAAGCTTTCTTT.

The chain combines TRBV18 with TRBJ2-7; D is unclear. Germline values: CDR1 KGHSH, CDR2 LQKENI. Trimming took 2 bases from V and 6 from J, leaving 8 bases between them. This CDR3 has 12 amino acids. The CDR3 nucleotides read TGTGCCAGCTCACCAGGGGTGATCGAGCAGTACTTC. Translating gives CASSPGVIEQYF.

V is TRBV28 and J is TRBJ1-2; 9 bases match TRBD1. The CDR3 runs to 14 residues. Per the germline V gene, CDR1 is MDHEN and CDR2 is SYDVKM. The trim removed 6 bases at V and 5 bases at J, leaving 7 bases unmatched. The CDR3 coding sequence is TGTGCCAGCAGACAACAGGGGGCGAAGTATGGCTACACCTTC. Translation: CASRQQGAKYGYTF.

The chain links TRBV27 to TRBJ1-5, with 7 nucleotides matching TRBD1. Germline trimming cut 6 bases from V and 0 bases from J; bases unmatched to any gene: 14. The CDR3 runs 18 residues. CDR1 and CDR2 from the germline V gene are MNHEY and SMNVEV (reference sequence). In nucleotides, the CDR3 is TGTGCCAGCAGAGGGGGGGGCAGGGGGTTAGTTAGCAATCAGCCCCAGCATTTT. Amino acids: CASRGGGRGLVSNQPQHF.

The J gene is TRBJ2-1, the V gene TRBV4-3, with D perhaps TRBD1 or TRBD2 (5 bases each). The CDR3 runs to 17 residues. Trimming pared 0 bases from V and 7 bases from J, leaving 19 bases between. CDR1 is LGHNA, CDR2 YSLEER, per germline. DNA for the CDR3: TGCGCCAGCAGCCAAGATTGGATGGGACCAACTGGGAATGAGCAGTTCTTC. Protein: CASSQDWMGPTGNEQFF.